This entry concerns a single T cell receptor (beta chain). This sample is drawn from a study of blood T cell repertoires in COVID-19. Study overall: Italy, Spain and the United States were the sources of the convalescent and acute COVID-19 samples.

Profiling relied on immunoSEQ multiplex PCR, and the TCRdb table lists in-frame clones only, not all of them. The sample holds 150,000 or so clones, 75% to 90% seen once. V was clipped by 3 bases and J by 5 bases, with 11 bases between them. The CDR3 runs to 14 residues. Per the germline V gene, CDR1 is LNHDA and CDR2 is SQIVND (reference sequence). The clonotype was recovered from a woman between 65 and 79 years old with acute or convalescent COVID-19. The chain employs TRBV19 and TRBJ2-1; the D is unclear. Sequencing input: peripheral blood. The CDR3 nucleotides are TGTGCCAGTAGTATCATCTACCGAAACAATGAGCAGTTCTTC. Translated: CASSIIYRNNEQFF.